A selection of T cell receptor beta chains follows, all from one sample in a study of T cells expressing NK-cell markers. TCRdb reprocessed the 5' RACE reads and reports one entry per CDR3 protein, with no DNA. The sample includes 500,000 to 600,000 distinct CDR3 sequences. Sequencing was carried out using blood T cells: a sorted CD56 or NKG2C T cell subset, CD4+ or CD8+ T cells, or bulk PBMC T cells (not recorded which). The receptors derive from a young man in good health. Both conserved end residues are part of each CDR3. The order of the fields is J gene, V gene, CDR3 protein.

TRBJ2-3	TRBV24-1	CATSDQTSGYTDTQYF
TRBJ2-2	TRBV5-8	CASEKGNRATGELFF
TRBJ2-3	TRBV29-1	CSGDLTGGPDTQYF
TRBJ1-1	TRBV20-1	CSAGGVVEAFF
TRBJ1-5	TRBV27	CASSAGRIAGYSNQPQHF
TRBJ2-5	TRBV3-1	CASIGTGGPETQYF
TRBJ2-2	TRBV5-1	CASFQQGANTGELFF
TRBJ2-5	TRBV6-1	CASSAQGSDSETQYF
TRBJ2-6	TRBV7-2	CASSLTGVANVLTF
TRBJ2-1	TRBV29-1	CSARSFKNWEQFF
TRBJ2-5	TRBV21-1	CASSKAGETQYF
TRBJ2-5	TRBV20-1	CSALTGFQTQYF